A selection of T cell receptor beta chains follows, all from one sample in a study of blood T cell repertoires in COVID-19. TCRdb's table, derived via immunoSEQ multiplex PCR, lists solely in-frame clones and lacks some. The data hold hundreds of thousands of clones, with 80% to 90% observed a single time. Sequenced material: peripheral blood. These receptors originate from a woman older than 75 with acute or convalescent COVID-19. Both conserved end residues are part of each CDR3. Fields, in order: V gene, D gene, CDR3 protein. D genes are given only for firm matches.

V gene: TRBV11-2; D gene: NA; CDR3 protein: CASSPARGHEKLFF
V gene: TRBV24-1; D gene: NA; CDR3 protein: CATSDFRGYTGELFF
V gene: TRBV6-5; D gene: NA; CDR3 protein: CASSNSQVQETQYF
V gene: TRBV6-5; D gene: NA; CDR3 protein: CASHAVGEQYF
V gene: TRBV5-1; D gene: TRBD1; CDR3 protein: CASSLEDRATDTQYF
V gene: TRBV5-6; D gene: TRBD1; CDR3 protein: CASSGTGVVYIDTEAFF
V gene: TRBV4-3; D gene: TRBD1; CDR3 protein: CASSLLGTEHGGYTF
V gene: TRBV5-5; D gene: NA; CDR3 protein: CASTLTAYTGELFF
V gene: TRBV11-2; D gene: NA; CDR3 protein: CASSPLNPTNEKLFF
V gene: TRBV30; D gene: NA; CDR3 protein: CACGNRYSGNTIYF
V gene: TRBV9; D gene: TRBD2; CDR3 protein: CASSISGGDTGELFF
V gene: TRBV6-5; D gene: NA; CDR3 protein: CASSYRGGPVYEQYF
V gene: TRBV4-3; D gene: TRBD1; CDR3 protein: CASSRSGTGLPGELFF
V gene: TRBV7-9; D gene: TRBD2; CDR3 protein: CASSFQGSGRSTGKNEQFF
V gene: TRBV7-9; D gene: NA; CDR3 protein: CASSLARYTEAFF
V gene: TRBV6-1; D gene: NA; CDR3 protein: CASSESEAGGNQPQHF
V gene: TRBV7-9; D gene: TRBD2; CDR3 protein: CASSWGLAATYEQYF
V gene: TRBV3-1/TRBV3-2; D gene: TRBD2; CDR3 protein: CASSTFSSGSENNEQFF
V gene: TRBV6-5; D gene: NA; CDR3 protein: CASRRRTVSNYGYTF
V gene: TRBV2; D gene: TRBD1; CDR3 protein: CASSEASGGQPQHF
V gene: TRBV7-3; D gene: TRBD2; CDR3 protein: CASSFLAGGVDEQFF
V gene: TRBV6-1; D gene: NA; CDR3 protein: CASSERGSWDIQYF
V gene: TRBV27; D gene: NA; CDR3 protein: CASSLGPPSYEQYF
V gene: TRBV28; D gene: NA; CDR3 protein: CASRPSGEYGYTF
V gene: TRBV27; D gene: TRBD1; CDR3 protein: CASRPDRGPFGELFF
V gene: TRBV12-3/TRBV12-4; D gene: TRBD1; CDR3 protein: CASSYGQVTAFF
V gene: TRBV28; D gene: TRBD1; CDR3 protein: CASSPQLTGDEAFF
V gene: TRBV4-1; D gene: NA; CDR3 protein: CASSQDTRSYEQYF
V gene: TRBV5-1; D gene: NA; CDR3 protein: CASISVGGGRGNTDTQYF
V gene: TRBV6-5; D gene: TRBD1; CDR3 protein: CATVSSGTGTDTQYF
V gene: TRBV3-1/TRBV3-2; D gene: TRBD2; CDR3 protein: CASSGSGGAKNIQYF
V gene: TRBV10-3; D gene: TRBD1; CDR3 protein: CAISGDRGQQLLNTEAFF
V gene: TRBV24-1; D gene: NA; CDR3 protein: CATSDGTVYGYTF
V gene: TRBV2; D gene: NA; CDR3 protein: CASASGWSGNTIYF
V gene: TRBV19; D gene: TRBD1; CDR3 protein: CASSMGGQGTEAFF
V gene: TRBV4-2; D gene: TRBD1; CDR3 protein: CASSQGGQTYDYGYTF
V gene: TRBV5-1; D gene: NA; CDR3 protein: CASSLETSGRDEQYF
V gene: TRBV3-1/TRBV3-2; D gene: NA; CDR3 protein: CASSQARGDTEAFF
V gene: TRBV6-5; D gene: TRBD1; CDR3 protein: CASSSHPGQGHEKLFF
V gene: TRBV9; D gene: TRBD1; CDR3 protein: CASSVTGTGRYNEQFF
V gene: TRBV19; D gene: NA; CDR3 protein: CASSIDYRSYSGNYGYTF
V gene: TRBV19; D gene: NA; CDR3 protein: CASSREQNVGTDTQYF
V gene: TRBV4-3; D gene: NA; CDR3 protein: CASSQDGGAHGDTQYF
V gene: TRBV10-3; D gene: TRBD2; CDR3 protein: CATDSTSGGNDYTDTQYF
V gene: TRBV28; D gene: TRBD1; CDR3 protein: CASSSRQGSSYNEQFF
V gene: TRBV7-2; D gene: TRBD1; CDR3 protein: CASSFRTGQETQYF
V gene: TRBV12-3/TRBV12-4; D gene: NA; CDR3 protein: CASSRVADTQYF
V gene: TRBV5-1; D gene: TRBD2; CDR3 protein: CASTIAGSTDTQYF
V gene: TRBV5-6; D gene: TRBD1; CDR3 protein: CASSLEQGRSPLHF
V gene: TRBV28; D gene: NA; CDR3 protein: CASTRNTEAFF
V gene: TRBV27; D gene: TRBD2; CDR3 protein: CASSLLASGTYEQYF
V gene: TRBV5-1; D gene: NA; CDR3 protein: CASSLVLSGGYTSTDTQYF
V gene: TRBV10-1; D gene: TRBD1; CDR3 protein: CASKPQPDFVSFLAGTGINYGYTF
V gene: TRBV18; D gene: NA; CDR3 protein: CASSPETGYNEQFF
V gene: TRBV5-4; D gene: NA; CDR3 protein: CASSLAGIMNTEAFF
V gene: TRBV30; D gene: TRBD1; CDR3 protein: CAWSDRGHNSPLHF
V gene: TRBV4-3; D gene: TRBD1; CDR3 protein: CASSQGVEGALYYGYTF